The next 15 T cell receptor beta chains were all read from a single sample in a study of CD8 T cells in ankylosing spondylitis. MiXCR, applied by TCRdb to the 5' RACE reads, yields one record per CDR3 protein. Of under 850,000 distinct CDR3 sequences in the sample, roughly 19% are singletons; the top ten hold under 20%. These receptors lack a known antigen. General study points: Blood of patients with ankylosing spondylitis appeared to be characterized by a TCR beta motif of about 8 highly homologous variants.

The sequencing input was blood, either unsorted or a sorted T cell fraction (not recorded which). Receptors were obtained from a male donor with ankylosing spondylitis.

The chain links TRBV20-1 to TRBJ2-7; 12 bases are a match to TRBD2. The J segment lost 4 bases and the V segment lost 2 bases, leaving 6 bases of the junction unmatched. Germline V gene sequence: CDR1 DFQATT, CDR2 SNEGSKA (reference sequence). The CDR3 is made up of 15 amino acids. The CDR3 here is CSARSLAGGPYEQYF. CDR3 nucleotides: TGCAGTGCTAGATCGCTAGCGGGAGGGCCGTACGAGCAGTACTTC.

This clonotype was seen only a few times. This rearrangement joins TRBV5-6 to TRBJ2-5, with TRBD2 matching over 11 bases. CDR1 and CDR2 from the germline V gene are SGHDT and YYEEEE. This CDR3 is built from 15 residues. The junction had 7 bases not matched to a gene; V was cut back by 4 bases and J by 5 bases. The CDR3 DNA follows: TGTGCCAGCAGCCCATCGGCTAGCGGGAGGGAGACCCAGTACTTC. Translating gives CASSPSASGRETQYF.

The chain carries TRBV5-1 and TRBJ2-1, with a weak D call TRBD1 (6 bases). The CDR3 consists of 15 residues. CDR1 and CDR2 from the germline V gene are SGHRS and YFSETQ. Trimming pared 0 bases from V and 14 bases from J, leaving 21 bases between. CDR3 protein: CASSLEGQGSSLEFF. As DNA, the CDR3 is TGCGCCAGCAGCTTGGAAGGCCAGGGGAGTAGTTTGGAGTTCTTC.

In this sample, this clonotype turned up a few times. The V call is TRBV7-9, the J call TRBJ1-2; no clear D. Trimming stripped 1 base from V and 3 bases from J, with 9 bases between. In germline, CDR1 is SEHNR, CDR2 FQNEAQ (reference sequence). The CDR3 is 14 amino acids. This CDR3 is CASSLDSTYYGYTF. The CDR3 DNA sequence: TGTGCCAGCAGCTTAGATTCCACCTACTATGGCTACACCTTC.

This clonotype was observed a few times. This chain joins TRBV12-3 or TRBV12-4 and TRBJ1-2; D possibly corresponds to TRBD1 (6 bases). The CDR3 spans 13 residues. Trimming cost V 6 bases and J 4 bases, with 12 bases left between them. CDR3 sequence reads: CASSITGPYGYTF. The DNA of the CDR3 is TGTGCCAGCAGCATCACAGGGCCCTATGGCTACACCTTC.

The chain couples TRBV15 to TRBJ2-1; 12 bases line up with TRBD2. Losses at the gene ends were 0 bases for V and 9 bases for J; bases not matched to a gene: 6. The length of the CDR3 is 16 residues. In germline, CDR1 is LNHNV, CDR2 YYDKDF (reference sequence). The CDR3 here is CATSRDLAGGRVEQFF. In DNA form, the CDR3 reads TGTGCCACCAGCAGAGATCTAGCGGGAGGGCGGGTTGAGCAGTTCTTC. Full variable domain (outside the CDR3, taken from reference TRBV15 and TRBJ2-1): DAMVIQNPRYQVTQFGKPVTLSCSQTLNHNVMYWYQQKSSQAPKLLFHYYDKDFNNEADTPDNFQSRRPNTSFCFLDIRSPGLGDTAMYLCATSRDLAGGRVEQFFGPGTRLTVL.

The CDR3 loop reads CASRLAGARGFDTQYF. The CDR3 region has the DNA TGTGCCAGCAGACTAGCGGGGGCCCGTGGGTTCGATACGCAGTATTTT. The chain recombines TRBV12-3 or TRBV12-4 with TRBJ2-3; 11 bases fit TRBD2. With V trimmed by 6 bases and J by 6 bases, 11 bases remained unmatched. This CDR3 contains 16 residues.

The rearrangement uses TRBV4-2 and TRBJ1-4; D remains ambiguous. The ends were cut back, 4 bases at V and 8 bases at J, with 17 bases in the middle. The germline V gene has CDR1 LGHNA and CDR2 YNFKEQ. The CDR3 has 15 amino acids. The CDR3 region is CASSPQTGEAEKLFF. In DNA, the CDR3 is TGTGCCAGCAGCCCCCAGACGGGAGAAGCAGAAAAACTGTTTTTT.

This clonotype was seen many times. The V gene is TRBV6-5, the J gene TRBJ1-6; D not certain. Trimming took 2 bases from V and 7 from J, leaving 3 bases between them. This CDR3 contains 12 residues. Germline lookup yields CDR1 MNHEY and CDR2 SVGAGI. CDR3 in amino acids: CASSYGNSPLHF. The CDR3 DNA is TGTGCCAGCAGTTACGGGAATTCACCCCTCCACTTT.

V and J are TRBV4-3 and TRBJ1-2; D is uncertain. In germline, CDR1 is LGHNA, CDR2 YSLEER. V was trimmed by 1 base and J by 9 bases, leaving 24 bases between them. The CDR3 is 17 amino acids. CDR3 in amino acids: CASSQVTGFWTRSSYTF. Here the CDR3 DNA reads TGCGCCAGCAGCCAAGTTACGGGTTTTTGGACCCGATCTAGCTACACCTTC.

A few counts support this clonotype. V usage is TRBV28 and J usage is TRBJ2-7; D is uncertain. Trimming removed 8 bases at V and 1 base at J, with 12 bases between. Germline CDR1 is MDHEN and CDR2 is SYDVKM. The CDR3 loop spans 13 amino acids. This CDR3 is CASLDIPSYEQYF. DNA for the CDR3: TGTGCCAGCCTTGACATTCCTTCCTACGAGCAGTACTTC.

CDR3 DNA: TGTGCCAGCAGCCCGAGTCCAGGGAATGAAAAACTGTTTTTT. Translation: CASSPSPGNEKLFF. This chain uses TRBV11-2 with TRBJ1-4, with D perhaps TRBD1 (5 bases). CDR3 length: 14 amino acids. Between the trimmed V and J ends, which lost 5 bases and 5 bases, there was a span of 12 bases. Germline-derived CDR1 and CDR2 are SGHAT and FQNNGV.

This chain uses TRBV6-1 with TRBJ2-7; D is perhaps TRBD2 (6 bases). The germline gives CDR1 MNHNS, CDR2 SASEGT. Trimming took off 7 bases at V and 5 bases at J, with 18 bases between the two ends. The CDR3 has 14 amino acids. CDR3 sequence: CASTPTGGVDEQYF. CDR3 DNA: TGTGCCAGCACCCCAACCGGGGGAGTCGACGAGCAGTACTTC.

This clonotype was recorded a few times. The chain has TRBV7-9 and TRBJ2-7; the match to TRBD2 covers 8 bases. The germline CDR1 and CDR2 sequences are SEHNR and FQNEAQ (reference sequence). V shed 4 bases and J 3 bases; nucleotides not matched to a gene: 8. The CDR3 contains 15 residues. CDR3 region: CASSSTLAEFYEQYF. The DNA of the CDR3 is TGTGCCAGCAGCTCTACACTAGCGGAATTCTACGAGCAGTACTTC. Drawing the rest from reference TRBV7-9 and TRBJ2-7, the complete variable domain is DTGVSQNPRHKITKRGQNVTFRCDPISEHNRLYWYRQTLGQGPEFLTYFQNEAQLEKSRLLSDRFSAERPKGSFSTLEIQRTEQGDSAMYLCASSSTLAEFYEQYFGPGTRLTVT.

The chain joins TRBV9 to TRBJ1-2, with 10 bases fitting TRBD1. This CDR3 contains 15 residues. V dropped 1 base and J dropped 8; count of bases not matched to a gene: 8. Germline V gives CDR1 SGDLS, CDR2 YYNGEE. CDR3 nucleotide sequence: TGTGCCAGCAGCGTACGCGGGACAGGGGTTAACGGCTACACCTTC. Protein: CASSVRGTGVNGYTF.